The 11 T cell receptor beta chains below all came from one sample that was sequenced in a study of T cells in localized non-small cell lung cancer. Generated by immunoSEQ multiplex PCR, the TCRdb table keeps only in-frame clones and is missing some. The data contain 50,000 to 75,000 clones, more than 85% of them seen just once; the ten biggest clones take up roughly 21%. The specimen was peripheral blood, collected before any cancer treatment. Source of these receptors: a man aged 35 to 69 with stage I lung adenocarcinoma.

V is TRBV2 and J is TRBJ2-7; D unclear. Trimming stripped 8 bases from V and 3 bases from J, with 8 bases between. Germline V gene sequence: CDR1 SNHLY, CDR2 FYNNEI. The length of the CDR3 is 11 residues. CDR3 protein: CASYDGYEQYF. In nucleotides, the CDR3 is TGTGCCAGCTATGACGGCTACGAGCAGTACTTC.

The CDR3: CARSTSRDRVDGYTF. CDR3 nucleotides: TGTGCCAGAAGCACTTCCCGGGACAGGGTAGATGGCTACACCTTC. The rearrangement links TRBV5-3 to TRBJ1-2, with 9 bases that match TRBD1. TRBV5-3 is placed among ORFs of uncertain function. The ends lost 4 bases at V and 6 bases at J; junction bases unmatched: 10. The CDR3 runs to 15 residues.

The chain joins TRBV29-1 to TRBJ2-7, with a possible D match to TRBD2 (5 bases). The CDR3 contains 14 residues. Germline values: CDR1 SQVTM, CDR2 ANQGSEA. Trimming stripped 6 bases from V and 5 bases from J, with 20 bases between. The CDR3 loop is CSVSEGPTLDEQYF. CDR3 nucleotide sequence: TGCAGCGTCTCAGAGGGTCCCACCTTAGACGAGCAGTACTTC.

The chain employs TRBV18 and TRBJ2-7, with 7 nucleotides matching TRBD1. The CDR3 is 14 amino acids. The J segment lost 1 base and the V segment lost 6 bases, leaving 6 bases of the junction unmatched. The V gene's germline CDR1 is KGHSH and CDR2 LQKENI. CDR3 bases: TGTGCCAGCTCCCAGGACAGGCGTTCCTACGAGCAGTACTTC. This encodes CASSQDRRSYEQYF.

The gene calls are TRBV7-2 and TRBJ1-4; 7 bases map to TRBD1. The CDR3 has 15 residues. V trimming: 4 bases; J trimming: 4 bases; junction bases outside the gene matches: 6. CDR1 is SGHTA, CDR2 FQGNSA, per germline. CDR3 in DNA: TGTGCCAGCAGCTCACAGGGGTCTCATAATGAAAAACTGTTTTTT. Its protein product is CASSSQGSHNEKLFF.

This clone was counted a few times. The V call is TRBV4-2, the J call TRBJ2-7; D is ambiguous. Germline V gene data show CDR1 as LGHNA and CDR2 as YNFKEQ. Trimming took off 4 bases at V and 4 bases at J, with 8 bases between the two ends. The length of the CDR3 is 12 residues. Here the CDR3 DNA reads TGTGCCAGCAGCCGTGATGGATACGAGCAGTACTTC. Its protein is CASSRDGYEQYF.

This clone was picked up many times. The chain combines TRBV28 with TRBJ2-2, with 9 bases matching TRBD2. The CDR3 has 16 residues. With V trimmed by 0 bases and J by 1 base, 0 bases remained unmatched. Germline lookup yields CDR1 MDHEN and CDR2 SYDVKM. Here the CDR3 reads CASSLWTSGNTGELFF. CDR3 bases: TGTGCCAGCAGTTTATGGACTAGCGGGAACACCGGGGAGCTGTTTTTT.

This clone showed up just once. The chain joins TRBV2 to TRBJ1-1; D remains ambiguous. The CDR3 covers 13 residues. Germline V CDR1 and CDR2: SNHLY, FYNNEI. V was cut by 6 bases and J by 2 bases, with 10 bases left in between. In nucleotides, the CDR3 is TGTGCCAGCAGCGCAGAGGCCAACACTGAAGCTTTCTTT. It encodes CASSAEANTEAFF.

This chain's CDR3 is CASSYRGSEGTQYF. As DNA, the CDR3 is TGCGCCAGCAGCTACCGCGGGTCAGAGGGGACGCAGTATTTT. The rearrangement uses TRBV5-1 and TRBJ2-3; D possibly uses TRBD1 or TRBD2 (5 bases each). CDR3 length: 14 residues. Trimming took 3 bases from V and 9 from J, leaving 17 bases between them. Germline V gives CDR1 SGHRS, CDR2 YFSETQ.

The J gene is TRBJ2-7, the V gene TRBV7-9; D call uncertain. The CDR3 sequence is 14 residues long. Germline V lookup: CDR1 SEHNR, CDR2 FQNEAQ (reference sequence). The V end lost 11 bases, the J end lost 6 bases, and 23 bases lay between the germline ends. The CDR3 nucleotides read TGTGCCTCAGCGAGAGGTACGGCGGTTATCGAGCAGTACTTC. As protein: CASARGTAVIEQYF.

J is TRBJ2-7 and V is TRBV27, with D perhaps given as TRBD1 or TRBD2 (6 bases each). V lost 3 bases, J lost 6 bases, and 18 bases lay in between. The CDR3 loop spans 15 amino acids. Germline CDR1 MNHEY, CDR2 SMNVEV (reference sequence). The CDR3 DNA follows: TGTGCCAGCAGTTTTGGGGGCGGCGAGGGGGGCGAGCAGTACTTC. Its translation: CASSFGGGEGGEQYF.